The source of this T cell receptor (beta chain) is a study of immune cell composition in non-small cell lung cancer. About the study: Lung adenocarcinoma or squamous carcinoma made up most tumours.

This clone was seen only a few times. The germline gives CDR1 MNHNS, CDR2 SASEGT. Trimming removed 5 bases at V and 6 bases at J, with 13 bases between. This CDR3 comprises 13 residues. Sequenced by immunoSEQ multiplex PCR; TCRdb stores in-frame clones only, minus some. The table includes 950 to 1,000 clones, around 74% detected once. Normal lung was sampled as far from the tumour as possible, at least 3 cm. The specimen sequenced was non-adjacent lung tissue. The chain has TRBV6-1 and TRBJ1-1, with D possibly TRBD1 on 6 matching bases. The receptor comes from a human donor with non-small cell lung cancer. The CDR3 DNA follows: TGTGCCAGCAGTTATTTACAGGGCGCTGAAGCTTTCTTT. Translating gives CASSYLQGAEAFF.